The 12 T cell receptor beta chains in this list originate from one sample, sequenced in a study of blood T cell repertoires in COVID-19. Sequenced by immunoSEQ multiplex PCR; TCRdb stores in-frame clones only, minus some. The sample carries about 260,000 clones, around 90% recorded once. Sequenced: peripheral blood. Receptors originate from a woman in her fifties or sixties who had recovered from COVID-19.

This chain joins TRBV18 and TRBJ2-2; D call uncertain. Germline CDR1 KGHSH, CDR2 LQKENI. The CDR3 is made up of 15 amino acids. V was shortened by 4 bases and J by 4 bases, with 13 bases between the two germline ends. In DNA, the CDR3 is TGTGCCAGCTCACTAACAGTCGGTGGCACCGGGGAGCTGTTTTTT. This sequence encodes CASSLTVGGTGELFF.

V gene TRBV10-2 combines with J gene TRBJ2-7; TRBD1 might be the D (5 bases). The CDR3 has 13 amino acids. Trimming stripped 2 bases from V and 0 bases from J, with 5 bases between. Germline assignment: CDR1 WSHSY and CDR2 SAAADI. Written as DNA, the CDR3 is TGCGCCAGCAGTGAGGACAGCTCCTACGAGCAGTACTTC. Translation gives CASSEDSSYEQYF.

The chain has TRBV9 and TRBJ1-1; possible D gene TRBD1, 5 bases. Germline loops: CDR1 SGDLS, CDR2 YYNGEE. The CDR3 spans 14 residues. The V and J ends lost 4 bases and 4 bases respectively, with 14 bases between them. CDR3 residues: CASSPETRATEAFF. The CDR3, as DNA: TGTGCCAGCAGCCCGGAAACCAGGGCCACTGAAGCTTTCTTT. The full variable domain, its missing parts supplied by reference TRBV9 and TRBJ1-1, is DSGVTQTPKHLITATGQRVTLRCSPRSGDLSVYWYQQSLDQGLQFLIQYYNGEERAKGNILERFSAQQFPDLHSELNLSSLELGDSALYFCASSPETRATEAFFGQGTRLTVV.

The gene calls are TRBV18 and TRBJ1-1, with D perhaps TRBD1 (5 bases). Trimming removed 8 bases at V and 7 bases at J, with 14 bases between. The germline V gene encodes CDR1 KGHSH and CDR2 LQKENI. The length of the CDR3 is 12 residues. The CDR3 loop reads CASTSGDFEAFF. The CDR3 nucleotides are TGTGCCAGCACGTCGGGGGATTTTGAAGCTTTCTTT.

V and J are TRBV19 and TRBJ1-4; D is unresolved. V lost 1 base to trimming and J lost 4 bases, with 10 bases between them. Germline CDR1 reads LNHDA; CDR2 reads SQIVND (reference sequence). There are 15 residues in the CDR3. The CDR3 coding sequence is TGTGCCAGTAGTATAGGAGGGTCCGGTAATGAAAAACTGTTTTTT. It is translated as CASSIGGSGNEKLFF.

This chain joins TRBV21-1 and TRBJ2-1; TRBD2 reflects the table's D call only, with no check against the DNA. TRBV21-1 is shown as a pseudogene. The CDR3 has 16 residues. This CDR3 reads CASSKGSGGPHNEQFF. The DNA of the CDR3 is TGTGCCAGCAGCAAAGGGTCGGGAGGGCCCCACAATGAGCAGTTCTTC.

The chain is built from TRBV6-5 and TRBJ1-1, with a possible D match to TRBD1 (6 bases). V gave up 10 bases and J gave up 0 bases, with 15 bases separating them. Germline CDR1 and CDR2: MNHEY and SVGAGI. CDR3 size: 14 residues. Here the CDR3 DNA reads TGTGCCACTTGTTCGGGACATCTGAACACTGAAGCTTTCTTT. Its translation: CATCSGHLNTEAFF.

V gene TRBV19 combines with J gene TRBJ2-1; 12 nucleotides line up with TRBD2. Trimming took 5 bases from V and 1 from J; bases not matched to a gene: 9. This CDR3 spans 18 amino acids. Looked up from germline, CDR1 is LNHDA and CDR2 is SQIVND (reference sequence). The CDR3 DNA reads as TGTGCCAGTAGTTCGATAACTAGCGGGAGGAAGTCCTACAATGAGCAGTTCTTC. Encoded protein: CASSSITSGRKSYNEQFF.

This chain uses TRBV29-1 with TRBJ1-2; the D gene is possibly TRBD1 (6 bases). The V gene lost 5 bases and the J gene lost 4 bases, with 17 bases spanning the gap. Germline CDR1 reads SQVTM; CDR2 reads ANQGSEA. The CDR3 contains 14 residues. In DNA form, the CDR3 reads TGCAGCGTTCGGGGGGGCCGACTGTCCTATGGCTACACCTTC. Protein product: CSVRGGRLSYGYTF.

This clone was seen once. The chain uses TRBV2 and TRBJ2-3, with 9 positions matching TRBD2. Trimming at V came to 4 bases and at J to 9 bases, leaving 14 bases not matched to a gene. Per the germline V gene, CDR1 is SNHLY and CDR2 is FYNNEI. The length of the CDR3 is 16 residues. The CDR3 DNA reads TGTGCCAGCAGTGCAGTAGCGGGAGCCCAAAGATGGACGCAGTATTTT. It encodes CASSAVAGAQRWTQYF.

The chain employs TRBV11-1 and TRBJ2-3; D may be TRBD2 (5 bases). V was clipped by 5 bases and J by 6 bases, with 12 bases between them. Germline V gives CDR1 SGHAT, CDR2 FQDESV (reference sequence). The CDR3 loop spans 13 amino acids. DNA of the CDR3: TGTGCCAGCAGCAAAGGACTCGGGGATACGCAGTATTTT. As protein: CASSKGLGDTQYF.

The genes are TRBV5-1 and TRBJ2-1, with TRBD1 matching 7 bases. Germline trimming cut 0 bases from V and 3 bases from J; bases unmatched to any gene: 3. This CDR3 is 15 amino acids long. Germline V CDR1 and CDR2: SGHRS, YFSETQ. CDR3 in amino acids: CASSLAGTDYNEQFF. The CDR3 coding sequence is TGCGCCAGCAGCTTGGCCGGGACAGACTACAATGAGCAGTTCTTC.